Sequencing of this T cell receptor beta chain was carried out in a study of cytomegalovirus exposure and HLA in healthy donors. Study outcomes and limitations: The study recorded 164 TCR beta chains that were cytomegalovirus-associated. CMV antigen specificity of a few CMV-associated chains was confirmed in vitro.

Sequencing used immunoSEQ multiplex PCR; TCRdb keeps in-frame clones, though not all of them. The table records over 150,000 clones, approximately 86% of them present only once. J lost 2 bases, V lost 2 bases, and 5 bases had no gene match. Germline CDR1 SGHTA, CDR2 FQGTGA. The CDR3 is 15 residues long. This clone was seen only a few times. The antigen remains unidentified. Sequenced: PBMCs. This rearrangement joins TRBV7-3 to TRBJ2-7; 8 bases match TRBD1. This clonotype originated in a man aged 18 to 29 in good health and CMV-seropositive. CDR3 loop: CASSLAGGLPYEQYF. CDR3 DNA: TGTGCCAGCAGCTTAGCAGGGGGCTTGCCCTACGAGCAGTACTTC. The whole variable domain, remainder taken from reference TRBV7-3 and TRBJ2-7, is GAGVSQTPSNKVTEKGKYVELRCDPISGHTALYWYRQSLGQGPEFLIYFQGTGAADDSGLPNDRFFAVRPEGSVSTLKIQRTERGDSAVYLCASSLAGGLPYEQYFGPGTRLTVT.